This T cell receptor beta chain was sequenced for a study of graft-versus-host responses after intestinal transplantation. Whole-study results and caveats: Recipient bone marrow held GvH clones, some seen earlier in ileum or blood.

Sequencing used immunoSEQ multiplex PCR; TCRdb keeps in-frame clones, though not all of them. The sample lists roughly 120,000 clones, approximately 90% occurring once. CDR1 is SGHTS, CDR2 YDEGEE, per germline. Trimming left V 0 bases short and J 4 bases short, with 13 bases between. The CDR3 has 15 residues. This clone was seen just once. Its antigen is unidentified. Sequencing used unstimulated CD4+ T cells sorted from spleen or lymph node cells, obtained before intestinal transplant. V gene TRBV5-8 combines with J gene TRBJ1-2, with D maybe TRBD1 (6 bases). This clonotype originated in a human donor who received an intestinal transplant. This CDR3 reads CASSLDRRGAYGYTF. In DNA, the CDR3 is TGTGCCAGCAGCTTGGACAGGCGGGGGGCCTATGGCTACACCTTC.